The 4 T cell receptor beta chains reported below all come from one sample, sequenced in a study of blood T cell repertoires in COVID-19 (dated by TCRdb to 2019 to 2021). The library came from the immunoSEQ multiplex PCR assay. TCRdb holds this immuneACCESS table with in-frame rearrangements only. Some clones are missing; in checked studies, unresolved V genes explain under half, and the rest has no known cause. Within this sample are approximately 81,000 clones, with 75% to 90% of them counted one time only. The ten largest clones take up roughly 12% of the sample. Sequenced material: peripheral blood. The receptors stem from a man aged 70 or older with active or convalescent COVID-19.

Points on this clone: Relative to the germline gene, one junction end is altered; a read error may explain this. The chain is built from TRBV5-1 and TRBJ2-7; a possible D gene is TRBD1 (6 bases). The CDR3 is 17 residues long. Germline CDR1 is SGHRS and CDR2 is YFSETQ. CDR3 in DNA: TGCGCCAGCAGCCCCTACCCGGACAGAGGGAGCTCCCACGAGCAGTACTTC. Protein: CASSPYPDRGSSHEQYF.

This chain joins TRBV7-9 and TRBJ1-5; D might be TRBD1 (5 bases). Between the trimmed V and J ends, which lost 2 bases and 5 bases, there was a span of 10 bases. Germline CDR1 reads SEHNR; CDR2 reads FQNEAQ (reference sequence). The CDR3 is 14 residues long. This CDR3 is CASSLRGSDQPQHF. The CDR3 nucleotides read TGTGCCAGCAGCTTACGGGGGTCGGATCAGCCCCAGCATTTT.

V is TRBV5-1 and J is TRBJ1-5; the match to TRBD1 covers 9 bases. V shed 0 bases, J shed 0 bases, and the junction held 7 bases outside the gene matches. The CDR3 covers 18 residues. Germline CDR1 reads SGHRS; CDR2 reads YFSETQ. The CDR3 DNA is TGCGCCAGCAGCTTGGATGAGACAGGGGGGGATAGCAATCAGCCCCAGCATTTT. Translated, it gives CASSLDETGGDSNQPQHF.

The CDR3 DNA is TGTGCCAGCAGCGTAGGTCTCGTTAGCACAGATACGCAGTATTTT. Encoded protein: CASSVGLVSTDTQYF. The chain employs TRBV9 and TRBJ2-3; D ambiguous. The CDR3 sequence is 15 residues long. The ends were cut back, 0 bases at V and 0 bases at J, with 8 bases in the middle. Germline CDR1 SGDLS, CDR2 YYNGEE.